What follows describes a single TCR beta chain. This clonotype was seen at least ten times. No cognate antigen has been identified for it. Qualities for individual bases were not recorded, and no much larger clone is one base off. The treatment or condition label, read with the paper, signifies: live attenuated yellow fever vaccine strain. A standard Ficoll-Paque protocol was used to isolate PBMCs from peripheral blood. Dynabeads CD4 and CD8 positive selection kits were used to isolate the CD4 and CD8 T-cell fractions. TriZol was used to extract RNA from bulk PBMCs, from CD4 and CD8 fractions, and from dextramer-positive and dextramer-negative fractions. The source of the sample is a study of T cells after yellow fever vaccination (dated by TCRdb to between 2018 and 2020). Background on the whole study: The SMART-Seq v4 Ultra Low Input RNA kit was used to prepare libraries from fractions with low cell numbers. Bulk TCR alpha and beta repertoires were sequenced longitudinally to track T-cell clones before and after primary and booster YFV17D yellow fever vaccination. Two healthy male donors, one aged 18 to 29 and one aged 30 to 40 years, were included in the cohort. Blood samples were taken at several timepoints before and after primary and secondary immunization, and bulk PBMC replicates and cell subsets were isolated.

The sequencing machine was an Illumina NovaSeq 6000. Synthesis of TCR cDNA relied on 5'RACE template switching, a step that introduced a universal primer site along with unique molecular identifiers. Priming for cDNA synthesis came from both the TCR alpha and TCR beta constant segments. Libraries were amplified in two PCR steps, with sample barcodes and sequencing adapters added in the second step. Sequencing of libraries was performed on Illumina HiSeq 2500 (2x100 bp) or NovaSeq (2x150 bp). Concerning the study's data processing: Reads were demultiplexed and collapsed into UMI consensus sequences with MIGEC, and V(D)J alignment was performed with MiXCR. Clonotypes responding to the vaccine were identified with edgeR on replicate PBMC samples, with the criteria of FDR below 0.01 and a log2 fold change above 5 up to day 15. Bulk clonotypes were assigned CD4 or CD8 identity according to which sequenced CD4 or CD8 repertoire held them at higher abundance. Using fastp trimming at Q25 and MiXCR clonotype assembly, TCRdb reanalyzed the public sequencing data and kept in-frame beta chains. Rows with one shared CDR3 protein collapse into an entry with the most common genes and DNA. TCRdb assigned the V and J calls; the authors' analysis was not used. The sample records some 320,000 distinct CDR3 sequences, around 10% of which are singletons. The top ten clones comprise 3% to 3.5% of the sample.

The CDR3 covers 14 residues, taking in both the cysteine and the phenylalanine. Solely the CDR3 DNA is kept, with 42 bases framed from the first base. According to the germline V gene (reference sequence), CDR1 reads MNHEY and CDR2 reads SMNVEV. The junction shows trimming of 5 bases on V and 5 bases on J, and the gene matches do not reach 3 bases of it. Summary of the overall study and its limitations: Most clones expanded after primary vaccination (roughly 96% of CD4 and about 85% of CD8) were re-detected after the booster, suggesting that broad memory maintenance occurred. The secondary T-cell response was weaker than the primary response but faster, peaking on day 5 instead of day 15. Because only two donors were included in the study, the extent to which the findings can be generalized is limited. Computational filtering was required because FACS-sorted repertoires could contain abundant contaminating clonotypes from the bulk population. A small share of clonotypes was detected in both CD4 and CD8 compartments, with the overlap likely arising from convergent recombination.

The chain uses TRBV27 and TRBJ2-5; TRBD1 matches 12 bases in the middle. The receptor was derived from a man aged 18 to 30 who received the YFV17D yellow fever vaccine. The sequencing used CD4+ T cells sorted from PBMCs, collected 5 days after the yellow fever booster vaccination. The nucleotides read TGTGCCAGCAGTGGGGACAGGGGGCCGGAGACCCAGTACTTC. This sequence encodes CASSGDRGPETQYF.